This T cell receptor (beta chain) was recovered during a study of blood T cell repertoires in COVID-19. Turning to the study itself: The United States, Italy and Spain provided the acute and convalescent COVID-19 samples.

Profiled with immunoSEQ multiplex PCR; TCRdb holds only in-frame clones, not every one. The top ten clones hold roughly 3% of a sample with 130,000 to 150,000 clones, roughly 83% of them seen once. CDR3 length: 14 amino acids. V was trimmed by 3 bases and J by 5 bases, leaving 14 bases between them. CDR1 is SGDLS and CDR2 is YYNGEE in the germline V gene. The sequenced sample was peripheral blood. This rearrangement joins TRBV9 to TRBJ2-5; D may be TRBD1 (6 bases). The clonotype was recovered from a woman at least 80 years old with acute or convalescent COVID-19. In DNA, the CDR3 is TGTGCCAGCAGCGCGGACAGTGTTGGGGAGACCCAGTACTTC. Translating it yields CASSADSVGETQYF.